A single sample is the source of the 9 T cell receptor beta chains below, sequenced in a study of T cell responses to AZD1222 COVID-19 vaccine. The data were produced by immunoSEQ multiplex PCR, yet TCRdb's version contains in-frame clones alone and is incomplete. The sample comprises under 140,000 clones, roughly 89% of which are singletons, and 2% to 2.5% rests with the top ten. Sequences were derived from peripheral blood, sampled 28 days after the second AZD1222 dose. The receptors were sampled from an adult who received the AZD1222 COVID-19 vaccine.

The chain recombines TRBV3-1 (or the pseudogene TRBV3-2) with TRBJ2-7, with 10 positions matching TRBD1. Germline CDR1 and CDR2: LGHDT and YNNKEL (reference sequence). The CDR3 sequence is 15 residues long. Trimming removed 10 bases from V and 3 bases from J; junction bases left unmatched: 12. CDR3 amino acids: CATSLYRDRGYEQYF. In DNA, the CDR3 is TGTGCCACCTCTCTCTACCGGGACAGGGGCTACGAGCAGTACTTC.

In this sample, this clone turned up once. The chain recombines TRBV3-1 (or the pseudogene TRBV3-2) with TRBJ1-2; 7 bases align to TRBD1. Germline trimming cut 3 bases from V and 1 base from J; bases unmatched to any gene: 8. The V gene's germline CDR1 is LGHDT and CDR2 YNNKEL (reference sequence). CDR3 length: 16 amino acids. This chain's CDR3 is CASSHGQAEINYGYTF. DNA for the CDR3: TGTGCCAGCAGCCATGGACAGGCTGAGATTAACTATGGCTACACCTTC.

The CDR3 protein is CASSQDLNWDPNSPLHF. CDR3 DNA sequence: TGTGCCAGCAGCCAAGATCTTAATTGGGATCCAAATTCACCCCTCCACTTT. The chain uses TRBV4-2 and TRBJ1-6, with D hard to call. V lost 0 bases to trimming and J lost 7 bases, with 16 bases between them. CDR1 is LGHNA, CDR2 YNFKEQ, per germline. CDR3 length equals 17 residues.

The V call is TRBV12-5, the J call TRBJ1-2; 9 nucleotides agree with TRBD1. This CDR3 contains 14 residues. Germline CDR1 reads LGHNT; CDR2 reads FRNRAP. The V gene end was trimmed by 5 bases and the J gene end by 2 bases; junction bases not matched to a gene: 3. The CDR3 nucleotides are TGTGCTAGTGGTATCACAGGGGGCAACTATGGCTACACCTTC. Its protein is CASGITGGNYGYTF.

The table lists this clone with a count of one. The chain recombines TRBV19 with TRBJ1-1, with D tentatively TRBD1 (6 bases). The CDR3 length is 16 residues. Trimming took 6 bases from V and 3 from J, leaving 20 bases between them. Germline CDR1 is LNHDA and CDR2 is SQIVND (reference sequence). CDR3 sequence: CASSHPSGGSDTEAFF. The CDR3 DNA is TGTGCCAGTAGCCACCCGAGTGGGGGCAGTGACACTGAAGCTTTCTTT.

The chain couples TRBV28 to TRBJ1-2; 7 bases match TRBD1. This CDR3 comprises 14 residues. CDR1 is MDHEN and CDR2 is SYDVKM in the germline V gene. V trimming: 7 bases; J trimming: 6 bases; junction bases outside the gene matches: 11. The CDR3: CASMDTQGWHGYTF. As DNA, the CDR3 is TGTGCCAGCATGGACACACAGGGGTGGCATGGCTACACCTTC.

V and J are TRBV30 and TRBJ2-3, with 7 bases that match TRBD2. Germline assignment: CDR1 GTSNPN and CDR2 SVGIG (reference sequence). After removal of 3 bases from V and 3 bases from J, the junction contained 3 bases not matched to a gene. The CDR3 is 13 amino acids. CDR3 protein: CAWSQRDTDTQYF. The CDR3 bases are TGTGCCTGGAGCCAGCGGGATACAGATACGCAGTATTTT.

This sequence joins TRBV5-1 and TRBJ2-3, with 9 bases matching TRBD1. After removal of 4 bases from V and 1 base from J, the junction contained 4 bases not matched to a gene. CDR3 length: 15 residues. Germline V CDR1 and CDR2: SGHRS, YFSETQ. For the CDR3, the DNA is TGCGCCAGCAGCACCGGACAGGGGCGCACAGATACGCAGTATTTT. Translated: CASSTGQGRTDTQYF.

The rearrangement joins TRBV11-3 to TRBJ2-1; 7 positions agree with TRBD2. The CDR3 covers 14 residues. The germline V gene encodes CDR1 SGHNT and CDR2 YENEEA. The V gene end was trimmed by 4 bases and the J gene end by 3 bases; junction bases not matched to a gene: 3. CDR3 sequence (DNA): TGTGCCAGCAGCTCCTGGACTAGCTACAATGAGCAGTTCTTC. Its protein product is CASSSWTSYNEQFF.